This paragraph reports one TCR beta chain. Its specificity is not known. The data belong to a study of vaccination and CD4 T cells after COVID-19. As to treatment: roughly 10-day PBMC culture with coronavirus spike peptide pools or control peptides (ViraFEST assay). After being plated at some 2 million per well, PBMCs were cultured with approximately 9.8 IU/ml IL-2 and about 10 ug/ml peptide pools. The Oncomine TCR Beta short-read assay generated sequence data from the DNA of cultured CD4+ T cells. Via MiXCR, TCRdb re-called the PCR reads, giving one row per CDR3 protein. The sample holds 10,000 to 15,000 distinct CDR3 sequences, approximately 60% seen once. The V gene lost 1 base and the J gene lost 14 bases, with 17 bases spanning the gap. The length of the CDR3 is 14 residues.

What was sequenced was CD4+ T cells from blood, cultured in vitro. The chain combines TRBV12-3 or TRBV12-4 with TRBJ1-4; D unclear. This TCR derives from a human donor who had recovered from COVID-19. CDR3 sequence reads: CASSLGGRMKRLFF. The CDR3 DNA sequence: TGTGCCAGCAGTTTAGGGGGTAGAATGAAGAGGCTGTTTTTT.